These T cell receptor beta chains were read from a single sample in a study of cytomegalovirus exposure and HLA in healthy donors. Produced via immunoSEQ multiplex PCR; TCRdb's table is partial and in-frame only. Among approximately 150,000 clones, over 75% were seen once, and the ten largest hold approximately 2.4%. The sequencing input was PBMCs. The source of these receptors is a male donor in good health and CMV-seronegative. Each CDR3 is given with its conserved first and last residue. Each record gives: V gene, J gene, D gene, clone size, CDR3 DNA, CDR3 protein. A D gene is named only where the DNA matches it firmly. Some rows mark clone size as missing; the rest say once, few, many or name a class of expanded clone.

TRBV6-5	TRBJ1-1	TRBD1	once	TGTGCCAGCAGATCCGGACAGGGGGCTGAAGCTTTCTTT	CASRSGQGAEAFF
TRBV6-6	TRBJ1-4	TRBD1	NA	TGTGCCAGCAGTCGACAGGGGGCTAATGAAAAACTGTTTTTT	CASSRQGANEKLFF
TRBV29-1	TRBJ2-2	NA	once	TGCAGCGTGAGACAGACAAACACCGGGGAGCTGTTTTTT	CSVRQTNTGELFF
TRBV7-7	TRBJ2-2	TRBD1	few	TGTGCTAGCAGCTTACAACCGGGACAGGGGGTATCCGGGGAGCTGTTTTTT	CASSLQPGQGVSGELFF
TRBV7-8	TRBJ1-2	NA	few	TGTGCCAGCAGCCCCAGGGACACCGGATGGACCGGCGATGGCTACACCTTC	CASSPRDTGWTGDGYTF
TRBV6-1	TRBJ1-5	NA	NA	TGTGCCAGCAGTGAAGGCTTAGGGGTCTTTAATCAGCCCCAGCATTTT	CASSEGLGVFNQPQHF
TRBV7-6	TRBJ2-7	NA	NA	TGTGCCAGCAGCGGTAGCAGCCACGAGCAGTACTTC	CASSGSSHEQYF
TRBV7-9	TRBJ2-1	TRBD1	NA	TGTGCCAGCAGCTTAAGAGTCAGGGGGTATACTGTTGGCTACAATGAGCAGTTCTTC	CASSLRVRGYTVGYNEQFF
TRBV9	TRBJ2-3	NA	NA	TGTGCCAGCAGCGTAGGACAGAGCACAGATACGCAGTATTTT	CASSVGQSTDTQYF
TRBV10-3	TRBJ1-6	NA	NA	TGTGCCATCAGTACCGGGGTTGGTTCACCCCTCCACTTT	CAISTGVGSPLHF